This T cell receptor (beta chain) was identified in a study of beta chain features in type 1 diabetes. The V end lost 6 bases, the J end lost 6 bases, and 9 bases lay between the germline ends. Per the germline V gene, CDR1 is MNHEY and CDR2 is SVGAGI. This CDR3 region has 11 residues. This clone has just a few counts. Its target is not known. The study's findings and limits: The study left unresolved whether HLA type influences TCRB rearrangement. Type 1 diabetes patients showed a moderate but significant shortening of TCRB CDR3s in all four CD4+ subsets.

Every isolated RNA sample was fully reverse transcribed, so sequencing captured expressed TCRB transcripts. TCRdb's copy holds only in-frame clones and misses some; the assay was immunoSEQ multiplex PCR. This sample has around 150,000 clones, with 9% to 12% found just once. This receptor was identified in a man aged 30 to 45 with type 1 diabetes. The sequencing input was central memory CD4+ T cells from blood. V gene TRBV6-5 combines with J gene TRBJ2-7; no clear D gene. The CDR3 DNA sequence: TGTGCCAGCAGGGAGCTCGGCGAGCAGTACTTC. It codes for CASRELGEQYF.